The 13 T cell receptor beta chains below were found in one sample sequenced in a study of OX40 agonist ivuxolimab in advanced cancers. TCRdb's table, derived via immunoSEQ multiplex PCR, lists solely in-frame clones and lacks some. The data show under 100,000 clones, 84% seen once. The sequences come from CD4+ or CD8+ T cells sorted from blood, collected in a trial of the OX40 agonist ivuxolimab. The receptors come from an adult with an advanced solid tumor such as melanoma, head and neck, liver or kidney cancer.

The chain recombines TRBV29-1 with TRBJ2-6; D not resolved. This CDR3 contains 14 residues. Germline V gene lookup returns CDR1 SQVTM and CDR2 ANQGSEA. The CDR3 region is CGVGSGSGANVLTF. In DNA form, the CDR3 reads TGCGGAGTGGGAAGTGGCTCTGGGGCCAACGTCCTGACTTTC.

This clone was recorded only once. The chain employs TRBV6-5 and TRBJ1-2; no clear D gene. The germline V gene encodes CDR1 MNHEY and CDR2 SVGAGI. The CDR3 covers 14 residues. The V end was cut by 2 bases, the J end by 8 bases, with 15 bases between. CDR3 loop: CASSYERVTGGYTF. The CDR3 DNA reads as TGTGCCAGCAGTTACGAGAGGGTGACGGGGGGCTACACCTTC.

The chain uses TRBV5-6 and TRBJ2-7, with a possible D match to TRBD2 (5 bases). This CDR3 has 14 amino acids. V was cut by 2 bases and J by 2 bases, with 11 bases left in between. From germline, CDR1 is SGHDT and CDR2 YYEEEE. The CDR3 region is CASSFERSTYEQYF. In DNA form, the CDR3 reads TGTGCCAGCAGCTTCGAGCGGAGTACCTACGAGCAGTACTTC.

The chain carries TRBV11-3 and TRBJ2-3, with 14 bases identical to TRBD2. V was pared by 5 bases and J by 3 bases, with 7 bases of the junction left unmatched. The CDR3 is 17 amino acids. CDR1 is SGHNT and CDR2 is YENEEA in the germline V gene. This chain's CDR3 is CASSKRLAGGVTDTQYF. The CDR3 DNA reads TGTGCCAGCAGCAAACGACTAGCGGGAGGGGTGACAGATACGCAGTATTTT.

The chain combines TRBV27 with TRBJ2-3; D is unresolved. CDR1 and CDR2 from the germline V gene are MNHEY and SMNVEV (reference sequence). Trimming shortened V by 6 bases and J by 4 bases, and 5 bases separated the two germline ends. The CDR3 has 11 residues. Here the CDR3 reads CASSHSDTQYF. DNA of the CDR3: TGTGCCAGCAGCCATTCAGATACGCAGTATTTT.

The rearrangement joins TRBV27 to TRBJ2-1; D is undetermined. CDR3 length equals 16 residues. Germline CDR1 reads MNHEY; CDR2 reads SMNVEV (reference sequence). V lost 2 bases to trimming and J lost 7 bases, with 18 bases between them. CDR3 amino acids: CASSLLALPHKNEQFF. The DNA of the CDR3 is TGTGCCAGCAGTTTACTGGCCTTACCCCACAAGAATGAGCAGTTCTTC.

The rearrangement joins TRBV9 to TRBJ2-5, with no clear D. V was clipped by 0 bases and J by 2 bases, with 8 bases between them. Per germline, CDR1 SGDLS and CDR2 YYNGEE. CDR3 length: 14 residues. CDR3 sequence reads: CASSVEPRQETQYF. The CDR3 DNA reads TGTGCCAGCAGCGTAGAACCCAGACAAGAGACCCAGTACTTC.

The chain joins TRBV15 to TRBJ2-5; D possibly corresponds to TRBD1 (6 bases). Germline assignment: CDR1 LNHNV and CDR2 YYDKDF (reference sequence). The CDR3 spans 15 residues. Trimming took 1 base from V and 2 from J, leaving 11 bases between them. CDR3: CATSRVFGTQETQYF. The CDR3 region has the DNA TGTGCCACCAGCAGAGTGTTTGGGACACAAGAGACCCAGTACTTC.

This chain links TRBV25-1 with TRBJ2-2, with TRBD2 matching over 14 bases. CDR1 is MGHDK, CDR2 SYGVNS, per germline. J lost 1 base, V lost 6 bases, and 7 bases had no gene match. This CDR3 has 18 amino acids. CDR3 region: CASSGTSGSMKNTGELFF. The CDR3 DNA sequence: TGTGCCAGCAGCGGGACTAGCGGGAGCATGAAGAACACCGGGGAGCTGTTTTTT. The whole variable domain, remainder taken from reference TRBV25-1 and TRBJ2-2, is EADIYQTPRYLVIGTGKKITLECSQTMGHDKMYWYQQDPGMELHLIHYSYGVNSTEKGDLSSESTVSRIRTEHFPLTLESARPSHTSQYLCASSGTSGSMKNTGELFFGEGSRLTVL.

The V and J genes are TRBV27 and TRBJ2-7; TRBD2 agrees at 7 bases. V dropped 3 bases and J dropped 6; count of bases not matched to a gene: 11. This CDR3 spans 15 amino acids. The germline CDR1 and CDR2 sequences are MNHEY and SMNVEV (reference sequence). CDR3 sequence reads: CASSLKGGWGGEQYF. CDR3 sequence (DNA): TGTGCCAGCAGTTTGAAAGGCGGTTGGGGGGGCGAGCAGTACTTC.

The V and J genes are TRBV6-5 and TRBJ2-7, with D perhaps matching TRBD1 (6 bases). The CDR3 is made up of 13 amino acids. Germline V CDR1 and CDR2: MNHEY, SVGAGI. V gave up 6 bases and J gave up 3 bases, with 12 bases separating them. Here the CDR3 DNA reads TGTGCCAGCAGGCGACAGGAGGTCTACGAGCAGTACTTC. Amino acids: CASRRQEVYEQYF.

The chain carries TRBV2 and TRBJ1-3; D unresolved. This CDR3 is built from 15 residues. Per germline, CDR1 SNHLY and CDR2 FYNNEI. V lost 3 bases and J 4 bases, leaving 13 bases between the germline ends. CDR3 sequence reads: CASSDVPWVGNTIYF. The CDR3 nucleotides are TGTGCCAGCAGTGATGTCCCGTGGGTGGGAAACACCATATATTTT.

The rearrangement links TRBV5-1 to TRBJ1-2, with D perhaps matching TRBD1 (6 bases). Trimming removed 3 bases from V and 4 bases from J, with 13 bases in between. CDR3 size: 14 residues. CDR1 is SGHRS and CDR2 is YFSETQ in the germline V gene. As DNA, the CDR3 is TGCGCCAGCAGCTCACAGGGTAATCGCTATGGCTACACCTTC. Translation gives CASSSQGNRYGYTF.